The 9 T cell receptor beta chains listed next were all sequenced from one sample in a study of siplizumab effects on memory and regulatory T cells. The data were produced by immunoSEQ multiplex PCR, yet TCRdb's version contains in-frame clones alone and is incomplete. The sample contains more than 70,000 clones, more than 85% of which appear only once. Sequenced: CD8+ T cells sorted from blood. These receptors were taken from a human donor in good health.

By share of the sample, this clone is medium-sized. V and J are TRBV18 and TRBJ1-1; D may be TRBD1 (5 bases). V lost 8 bases and J lost 1, with 11 bases in between. The CDR3 is made up of 13 amino acids. CDR1 is KGHSH, CDR2 LQKENI, per germline. The CDR3 coding sequence is TGTGCCAGCCTGGGGGGATCGAACACTGAAGCTTTCTTT. Protein: CASLGGSNTEAFF.

The CDR3 spells CASSLMSGIAYEQYF. CDR3 DNA: TGTGCCAGCAGTTTAATGAGCGGGATTGCCTACGAGCAGTACTTC. The chain uses TRBV27 and TRBJ2-7, with 7 bases lining up with TRBD2. This CDR3 has 15 amino acids. After removal of 2 bases from V and 2 bases from J, the junction contained 6 bases not matched to a gene. Germline lookup yields CDR1 MNHEY and CDR2 SMNVEV (reference sequence).

About this clone: Other DNA sequences within the sample encode an identical CDR3. The V gene is TRBV19, the J gene TRBJ1-5, with D possibly being TRBD1 (5 bases). Germline V lookup: CDR1 LNHDA, CDR2 SQIVND (reference sequence). The CDR3 contains 15 residues. V lost 1 base and J lost 2, with 9 bases in between. CDR3 nucleotide sequence: TGTGCCAGTAGTATAGGTTCCAGGGGCAATCAGCCCCAGCATTTT. Translated, it gives CASSIGSRGNQPQHF.

The sample holds one count of this clone. V usage is TRBV5-6 and J usage is TRBJ1-2; D ambiguous. V lost 0 bases and J 8 bases, leaving 14 bases between the germline ends. This CDR3 is built from 14 residues. Germline CDR1 reads SGHDT; CDR2 reads YYEEEE. The DNA of the CDR3 is TGTGCCAGCAGCTTGGTTCAGGAGACGCGGGGCTACACCTTC. It is translated as CASSLVQETRGYTF.

Here the CDR3 DNA reads TGTGCCAGCAGTGATACTAGCGGGAGCTCCTACAATGAGCAGTTCTTC. It specifies CASSDTSGSSYNEQFF. This chain joins TRBV9 and TRBJ2-1, with TRBD2 identical over 11 bases. Losses at the gene ends were 5 bases for V and 0 bases for J; bases not matched to a gene: 4. The germline gives CDR1 SGDLS, CDR2 YYNGEE. This CDR3 is 16 amino acids long. The full variable domain, in which reference TRBV9 and TRBJ2-1 provide the parts outside the CDR3, is DSGVTQTPKHLITATGQRVTLRCSPRSGDLSVYWYQQSLDQGLQFLIQYYNGEERAKGNILERFSAQQFPDLHSELNLSSLELGDSALYFCASSDTSGSSYNEQFFGPGTRLTVL.

This chain connects TRBV27 to TRBJ2-3, with a tentative D call TRBD2 (5 bases). CDR3 size: 12 residues. CDR1 is MNHEY, CDR2 SMNVEV, per germline (reference sequence). Trimming pared 8 bases from V and 5 bases from J, leaving 11 bases between. The CDR3 DNA sequence: TGTGCCAGCTCCGGAGGTTTAGATACGCAGTATTTT. This translates into CASSGGLDTQYF.

The chain recombines TRBV19 with TRBJ2-5; TRBD2 agrees at 13 bases. The CDR3 sequence is 14 residues long. In germline, CDR1 is LNHDA, CDR2 SQIVND (reference sequence). The V gene end was trimmed by 6 bases and the J gene end by 3 bases; junction bases not matched to a gene: 1. CDR3 in DNA: TGTGCCAGTAGACTAGCGGGAGGGGAAGAGACCCAGTACTTC. Translating it yields CASRLAGGEETQYF.

The rearrangement uses TRBV6-5 and TRBJ1-2, with TRBD1 matching over 10 bases. Trimming removed 2 bases from V and 6 bases from J; junction bases left unmatched: 6. The CDR3 spans 15 residues. Germline loops: CDR1 MNHEY, CDR2 SVGAGI. Here the CDR3 DNA reads TGTGCCAGCAGTTACCCGGGACAGGGGATCCATGGCTACACCTTC. This codes for CASSYPGQGIHGYTF.

The J gene is TRBJ2-1, the V gene TRBV2; 9 nucleotides agree with TRBD1. V lost 8 bases to trimming and J lost 8 bases; unmatched junction nucleotides: 4. Germline-derived CDR1 and CDR2 are SNHLY and FYNNEI. The CDR3 sequence is 12 residues long. CDR3 coding DNA: TGTGCCAGCCGGGACAGGGTCGATGAGCAGTTCTTC. Its translation is CASRDRVDEQFF. The variable domain in full, completed from reference TRBV2 and TRBJ2-1, reads EPEVTQTPSHQVTQMGQEVILRCVPISNHLYFYWYRQILGQKVEFLVSFYNNEISEKSEIFDDQFSVERPDGSNFTLKIRSTKLEDSAMYFCASRDRVDEQFFGPGTRLTVL.